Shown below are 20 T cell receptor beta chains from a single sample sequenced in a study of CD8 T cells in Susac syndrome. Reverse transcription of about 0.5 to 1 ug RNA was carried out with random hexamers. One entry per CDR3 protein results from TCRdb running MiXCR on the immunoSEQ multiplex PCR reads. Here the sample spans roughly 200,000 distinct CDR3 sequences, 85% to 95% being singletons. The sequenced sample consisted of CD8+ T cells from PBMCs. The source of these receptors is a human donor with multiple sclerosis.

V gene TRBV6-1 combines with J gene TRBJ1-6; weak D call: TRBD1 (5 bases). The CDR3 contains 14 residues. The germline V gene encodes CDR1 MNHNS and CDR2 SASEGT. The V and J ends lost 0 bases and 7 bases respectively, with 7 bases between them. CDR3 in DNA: TGTGCCAGCAGTGAAGCAGGGACGAATTCACCCCTCCACTTT. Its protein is CASSEAGTNSPLHF.

The CDR3 DNA follows: TGTGCCAGCGGGGGGCCAGGCTATGGCTACACCTTC. This codes for CASGGPGYGYTF. J is TRBJ1-2 and V is TRBV6-5; D might be TRBD1 (6 bases). CDR1 is MNHEY, CDR2 SVGAGI, per germline. The CDR3 has 12 residues. V was cut by 8 bases and J by 4 bases, with 11 bases left in between.

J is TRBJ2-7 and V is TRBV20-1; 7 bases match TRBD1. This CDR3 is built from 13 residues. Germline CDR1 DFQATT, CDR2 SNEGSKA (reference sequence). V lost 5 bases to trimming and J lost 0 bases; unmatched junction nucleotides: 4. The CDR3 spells CSARRDSSYEQYF. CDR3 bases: TGCAGTGCTCGCCGGGACAGCTCCTACGAGCAGTACTTC.

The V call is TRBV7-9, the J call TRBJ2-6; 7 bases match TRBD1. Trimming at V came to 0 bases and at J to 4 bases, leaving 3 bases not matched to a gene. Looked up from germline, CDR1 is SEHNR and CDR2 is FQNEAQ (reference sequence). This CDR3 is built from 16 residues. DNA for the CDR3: TGTGCCAGCAGCTTAGCAACAGGGGACGGGGCCAACGTCCTGACTTTC. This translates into CASSLATGDGANVLTF.

The CDR3 protein is CASSLGQLYTEAFF. The CDR3 DNA sequence: TGTGCCAGCAGCTTGGGGCAGCTCTACACTGAAGCTTTCTTT. J is TRBJ1-1 and V is TRBV5-6; D unresolved. Germline assignment: CDR1 SGHDT and CDR2 YYEEEE. CDR3 size: 14 residues. V was cut by 0 bases and J by 3 bases, with 9 bases left in between. The variable domain in full, with the rest retrieved from reference TRBV5-6 and TRBJ1-1, is DAGVTQSPTHLIKTRGQQVTLRCSPKSGHDTVSWYQQALGQGPQFIFQYYEEEERQRGNFPDRFSGHQFPNYSSELNVNALLLGDSALYLCASSLGQLYTEAFFGQGTRLTVV.

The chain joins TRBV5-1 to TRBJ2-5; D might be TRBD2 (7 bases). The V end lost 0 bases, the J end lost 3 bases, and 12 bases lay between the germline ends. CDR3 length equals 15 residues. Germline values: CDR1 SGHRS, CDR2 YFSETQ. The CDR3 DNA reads TGCGCCAGCAGCTTGGCAGGGGACTACAAAGAGACCCAGTACTTC. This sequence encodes CASSLAGDYKETQYF.

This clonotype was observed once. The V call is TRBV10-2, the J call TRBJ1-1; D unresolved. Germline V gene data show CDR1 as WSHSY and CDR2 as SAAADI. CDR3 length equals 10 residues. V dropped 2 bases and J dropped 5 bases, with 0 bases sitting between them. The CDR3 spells CASSETEAFF. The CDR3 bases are TGCGCCAGCAGTGAGACTGAAGCTTTCTTT.

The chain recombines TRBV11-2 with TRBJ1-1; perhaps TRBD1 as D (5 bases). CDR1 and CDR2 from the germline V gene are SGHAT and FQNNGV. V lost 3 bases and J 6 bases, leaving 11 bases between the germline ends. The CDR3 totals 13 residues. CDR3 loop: CASSFAGIPEAFF. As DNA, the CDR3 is TGTGCCAGCAGCTTTGCAGGGATCCCTGAAGCTTTCTTT.

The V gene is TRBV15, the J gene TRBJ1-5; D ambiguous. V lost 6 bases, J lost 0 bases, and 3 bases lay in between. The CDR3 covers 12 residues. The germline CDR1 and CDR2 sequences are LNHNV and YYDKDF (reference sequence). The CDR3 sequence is CATRDSNQPQHF. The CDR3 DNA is TGTGCCACCAGGGATAGCAATCAGCCCCAGCATTTT. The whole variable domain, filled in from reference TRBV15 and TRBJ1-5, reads DAMVIQNPRYQVTQFGKPVTLSCSQTLNHNVMYWYQQKSSQAPKLLFHYYDKDFNNEADTPDNFQSRRPNTSFCFLDIRSPGLGDTAMYLCATRDSNQPQHFGDGTRLSIL.

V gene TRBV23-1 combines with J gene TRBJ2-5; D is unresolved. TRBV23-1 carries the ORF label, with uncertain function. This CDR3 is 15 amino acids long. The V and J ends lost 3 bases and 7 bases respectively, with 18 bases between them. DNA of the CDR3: TGCGCCAGCAGTCACCCAGGTCCCGAAGAAGTGACCCAGTACTTC. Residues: CASSHPGPEEVTQYF.

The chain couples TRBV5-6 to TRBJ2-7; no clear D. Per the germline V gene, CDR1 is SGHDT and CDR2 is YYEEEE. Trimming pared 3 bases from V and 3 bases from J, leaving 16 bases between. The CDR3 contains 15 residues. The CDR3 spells CASSSSMSLNYEQYF. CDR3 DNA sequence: TGTGCCAGCAGCTCCTCGATGAGTCTTAACTACGAGCAGTACTTC.

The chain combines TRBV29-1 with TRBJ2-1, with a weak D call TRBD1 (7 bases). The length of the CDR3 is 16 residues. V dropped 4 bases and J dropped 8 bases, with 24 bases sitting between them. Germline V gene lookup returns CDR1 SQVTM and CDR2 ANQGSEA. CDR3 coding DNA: TGCAGCGTTGGGGGGACTGACAGGGAACTTGGGGATGAGCAGTTCTTC. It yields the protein CSVGGTDRELGDEQFF.

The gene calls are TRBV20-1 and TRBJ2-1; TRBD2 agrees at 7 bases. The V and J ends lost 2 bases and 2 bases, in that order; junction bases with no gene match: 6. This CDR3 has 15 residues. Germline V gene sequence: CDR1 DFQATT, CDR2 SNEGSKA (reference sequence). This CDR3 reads CSARTLAAPYNEQFF. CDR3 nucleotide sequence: TGCAGTGCTAGAACCCTAGCGGCACCCTACAATGAGCAGTTCTTC.

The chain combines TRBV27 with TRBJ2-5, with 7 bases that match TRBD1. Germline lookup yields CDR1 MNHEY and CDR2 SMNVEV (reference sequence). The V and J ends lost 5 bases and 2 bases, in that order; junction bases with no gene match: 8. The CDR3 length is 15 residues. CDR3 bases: TGTGCCAGCAGTGACACAGGGGTGATGCAAGAGACCCAGTACTTC. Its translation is CASSDTGVMQETQYF.

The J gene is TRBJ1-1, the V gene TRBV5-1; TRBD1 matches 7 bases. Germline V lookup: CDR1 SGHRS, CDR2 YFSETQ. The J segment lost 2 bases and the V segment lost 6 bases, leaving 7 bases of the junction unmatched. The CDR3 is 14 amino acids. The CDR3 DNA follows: TGCGCCAGCACCCCGACAGGGATTAACACTGAAGCTTTCTTT. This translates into CASTPTGINTEAFF.

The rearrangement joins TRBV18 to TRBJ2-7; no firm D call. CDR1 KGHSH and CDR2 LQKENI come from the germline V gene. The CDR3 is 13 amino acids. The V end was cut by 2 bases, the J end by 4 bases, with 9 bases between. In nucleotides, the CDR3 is TGTGCCAGCTCACCAGAGAAGGCGTACGAGCAGTACTTC. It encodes CASSPEKAYEQYF.

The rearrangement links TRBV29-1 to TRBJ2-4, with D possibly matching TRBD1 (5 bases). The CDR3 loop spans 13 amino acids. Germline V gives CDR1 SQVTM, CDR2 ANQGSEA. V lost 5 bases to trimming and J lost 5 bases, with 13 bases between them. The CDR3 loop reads CSVRRGAENIQYF. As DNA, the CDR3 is TGCAGCGTTAGAAGGGGCGCAGAAAACATTCAGTACTTC.

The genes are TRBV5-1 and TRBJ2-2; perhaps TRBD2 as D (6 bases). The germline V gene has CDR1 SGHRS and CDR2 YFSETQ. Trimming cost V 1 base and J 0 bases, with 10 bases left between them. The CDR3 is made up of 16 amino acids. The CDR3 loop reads CASSLMLASNTGELFF. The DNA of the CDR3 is TGCGCCAGCAGCTTGATGCTAGCGTCGAACACCGGGGAGCTGTTTTTT.

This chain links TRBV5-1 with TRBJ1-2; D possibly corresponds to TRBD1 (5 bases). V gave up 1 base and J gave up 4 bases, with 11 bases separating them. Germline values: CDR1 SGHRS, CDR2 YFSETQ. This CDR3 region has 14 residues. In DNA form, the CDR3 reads TGCGCCAGCAGCTTGAGGACACGGCGCTATGGCTACACCTTC. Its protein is CASSLRTRRYGYTF.

CDR3 sequence (DNA): TGTGCCAGCAGTCCCCAGAGCGATGAGCAGTTCTTC. Amino acids: CASSPQSDEQFF. The gene calls are TRBV28 and TRBJ2-1; no definite D call. CDR3 length: 12 amino acids. Germline loops: CDR1 MDHEN, CDR2 SYDVKM. Between the trimmed V and J ends, which lost 5 bases and 8 bases, there was a span of 10 bases. Supplemented by reference TRBV28 and TRBJ2-1, the full variable domain reads DVKVTQSSRYLVKRTGEKVFLECVQDMDHENMFWYRQDPGLGLRLIYFSYDVKMKEKGDIPEGYSVSREKKERFSLILESASTNQTSMYLCASSPQSDEQFFGPGTRLTVL.